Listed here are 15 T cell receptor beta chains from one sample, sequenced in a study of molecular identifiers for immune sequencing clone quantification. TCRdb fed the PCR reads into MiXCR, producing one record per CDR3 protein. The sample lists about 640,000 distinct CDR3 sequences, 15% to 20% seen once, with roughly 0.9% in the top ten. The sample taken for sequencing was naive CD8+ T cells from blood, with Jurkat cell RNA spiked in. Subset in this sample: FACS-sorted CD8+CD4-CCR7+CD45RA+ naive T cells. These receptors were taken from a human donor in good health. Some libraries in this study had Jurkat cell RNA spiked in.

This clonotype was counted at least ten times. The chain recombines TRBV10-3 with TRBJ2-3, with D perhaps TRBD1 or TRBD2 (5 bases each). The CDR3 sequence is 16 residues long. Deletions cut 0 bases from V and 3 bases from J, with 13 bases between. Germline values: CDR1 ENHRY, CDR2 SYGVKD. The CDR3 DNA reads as TGTGCCATCAGTGAGTCGATGGCCGAGGGGACAGATACGCAGTATTTT. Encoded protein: CAISESMAEGTDTQYF.

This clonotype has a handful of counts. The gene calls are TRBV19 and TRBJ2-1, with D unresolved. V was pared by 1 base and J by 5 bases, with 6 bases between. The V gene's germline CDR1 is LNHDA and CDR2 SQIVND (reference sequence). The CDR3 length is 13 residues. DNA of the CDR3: TGTGCCAGTAGTATAGGGCGCAACAATGAGCAGTTCTTC. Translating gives CASSIGRNNEQFF.

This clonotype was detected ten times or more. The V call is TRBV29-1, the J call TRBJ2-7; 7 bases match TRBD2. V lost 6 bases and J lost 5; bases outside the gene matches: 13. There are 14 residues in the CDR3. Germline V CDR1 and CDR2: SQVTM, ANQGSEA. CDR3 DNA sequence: TGCAGCGTGAGCCGGGGAAGCGGGACCCACGAGCAGTACTTC. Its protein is CSVSRGSGTHEQYF.

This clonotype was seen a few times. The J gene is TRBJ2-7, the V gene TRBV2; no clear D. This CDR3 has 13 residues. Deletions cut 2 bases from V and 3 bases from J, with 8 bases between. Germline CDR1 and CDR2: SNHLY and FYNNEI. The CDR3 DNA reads TGTGCCAGCAGTGAACCAACGAACTACGAGCAGTACTTC. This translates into CASSEPTNYEQYF.

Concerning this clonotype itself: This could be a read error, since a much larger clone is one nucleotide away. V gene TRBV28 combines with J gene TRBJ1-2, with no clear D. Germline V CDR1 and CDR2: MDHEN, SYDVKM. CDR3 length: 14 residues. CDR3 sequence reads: CASSPRMAPYGHTF. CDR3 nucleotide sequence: TGTGCCAGCAGCCCCAGAATGGCCCCCTATGGCCACACCTTC.

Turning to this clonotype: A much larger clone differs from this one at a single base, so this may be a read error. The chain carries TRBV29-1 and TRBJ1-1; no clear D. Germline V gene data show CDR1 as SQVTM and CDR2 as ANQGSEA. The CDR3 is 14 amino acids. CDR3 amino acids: CSVVRRSLNTGAFF. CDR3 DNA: TGCAGCGTTGTAAGACGGTCTTTGAACACTGGAGCTTTCTTT.

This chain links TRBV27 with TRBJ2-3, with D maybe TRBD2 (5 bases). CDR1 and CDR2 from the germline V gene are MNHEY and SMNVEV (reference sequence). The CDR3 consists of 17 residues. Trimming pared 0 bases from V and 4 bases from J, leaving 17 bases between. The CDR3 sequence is CASSLSATNGDSDTQYF. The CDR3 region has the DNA TGTGCCAGCAGTTTATCGGCGACTAACGGGGATTCAGATACGCAGTATTTT.

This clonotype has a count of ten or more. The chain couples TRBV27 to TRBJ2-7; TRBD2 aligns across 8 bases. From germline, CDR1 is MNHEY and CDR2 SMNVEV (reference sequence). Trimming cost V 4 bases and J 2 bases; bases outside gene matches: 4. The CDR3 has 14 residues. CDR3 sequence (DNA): TGTGCCAGCAGTTCGGGACTAGAAGCCTACGAGCAGTACTTC. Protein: CASSSGLEAYEQYF.

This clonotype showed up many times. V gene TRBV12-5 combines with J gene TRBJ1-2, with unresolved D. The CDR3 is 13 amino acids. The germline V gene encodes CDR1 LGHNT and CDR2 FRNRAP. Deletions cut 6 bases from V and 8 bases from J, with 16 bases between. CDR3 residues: CASGLRPHNGYTF. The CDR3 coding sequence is TGTGCTAGTGGCTTGCGGCCGCATAACGGCTACACCTTC. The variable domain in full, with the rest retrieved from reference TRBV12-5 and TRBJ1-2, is DARVTQTPRHKVTEMGQEVTMRCQPILGHNTVFWYRQTMMQGLELLAYFRNRAPLDDSGMPKDRFSAEMPDATLATLKIQPSEPRDSAVYFCASGLRPHNGYTFGSGTRLTVV.

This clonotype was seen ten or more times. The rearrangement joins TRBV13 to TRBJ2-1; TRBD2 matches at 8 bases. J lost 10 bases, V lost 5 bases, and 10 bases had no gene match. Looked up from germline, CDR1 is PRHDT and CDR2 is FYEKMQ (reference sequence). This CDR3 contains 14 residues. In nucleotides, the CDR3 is TGTGCCAGCAGCCCGCCGGGACTAGAGAACGAGCAGTTCTTC. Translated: CASSPPGLENEQFF.

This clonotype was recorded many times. The CDR3 bases are TGTGCCAGCACCAAGGATGGCAATAATGAAAAACTGTTTTTT. Its translation is CASTKDGNNEKLFF. The V call is TRBV12-3 or TRBV12-4, the J call TRBJ1-4, with no clear D. The V end was cut by 7 bases, the J end by 4 bases, with 13 bases between. This CDR3 has 14 amino acids.

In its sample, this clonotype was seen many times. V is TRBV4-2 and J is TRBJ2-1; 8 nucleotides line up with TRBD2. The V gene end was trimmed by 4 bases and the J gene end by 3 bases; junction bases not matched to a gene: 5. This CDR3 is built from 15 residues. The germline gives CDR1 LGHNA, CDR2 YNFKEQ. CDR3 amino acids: CASSPVSGSYNEQFF. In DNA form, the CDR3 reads TGTGCCAGCAGCCCTGTGAGCGGGAGCTACAATGAGCAGTTCTTC.

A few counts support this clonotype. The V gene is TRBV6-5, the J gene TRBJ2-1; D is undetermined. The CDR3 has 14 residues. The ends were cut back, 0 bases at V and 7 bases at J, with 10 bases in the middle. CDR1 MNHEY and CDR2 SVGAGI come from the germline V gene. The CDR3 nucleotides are TGTGCCAGCAGTTACTCTCCCGAGGCTAATGAGCAGTTCTTC. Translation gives CASSYSPEANEQFF.

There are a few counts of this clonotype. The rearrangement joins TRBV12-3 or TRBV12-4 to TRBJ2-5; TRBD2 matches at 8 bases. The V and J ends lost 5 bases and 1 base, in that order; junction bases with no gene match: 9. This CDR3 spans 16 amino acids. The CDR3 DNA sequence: TGTGCCAGCAGTCGGGAGGGGGGGGGGGTCCAAGAGACCCAGTACTTC. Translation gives CASSREGGGVQETQYF.

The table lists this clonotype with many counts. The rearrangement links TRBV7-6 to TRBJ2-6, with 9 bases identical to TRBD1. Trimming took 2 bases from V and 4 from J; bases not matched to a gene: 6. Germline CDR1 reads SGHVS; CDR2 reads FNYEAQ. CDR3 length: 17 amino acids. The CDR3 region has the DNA TGTGCCAGCAGCTTATGGGGACAGGGTACCGGGGCCAACGTCCTGACTTTC. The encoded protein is CASSLWGQGTGANVLTF.